These 2 T cell receptor beta chains were all obtained from the same sample, sequenced in a study of T-cell memory formation after mild COVID-19 (dated by TCRdb to the early 2020s). The library was built by means of 5' RACE. Instrument used: Illumina NovaSeq 6000. Through fastp at Q25 and MiXCR, TCRdb rebuilt clones from the public reads, retaining in-frame beta chains. Each CDR3 protein appears once, grouped with its most common genes and DNA. The sample yields 400,000 to 550,000 distinct CDR3 sequences; roughly 25% were counted once. The ten biggest clones cover about an eighth of the sample. Sequencing used PBMCs or a T cell subset sorted from them (not recorded which). These receptors were taken from an adult woman who had mild COVID-19 (a few samples of this study predate the infection). The sample titles of this study are shuffled in the database, so cell type and time point are left out; the donor was told from shared clones.

This clonotype has just a few counts. In DNA, the CDR3 is TGCGCCAGCAGCTTCGTCAGTCTGAACACTGAAGCTTTCTTT. It translates to CASSFVSLNTEAFF. This chain joins TRBV5-1 and TRBJ1-1; D is unclear. V was pared by 2 bases and J by 0 bases, with 8 bases between. The CDR3 contains 14 residues. CDR1 SGHRS and CDR2 YFSETQ come from the germline V gene. Drawing the rest from reference TRBV5-1 and TRBJ1-1, the complete variable domain is KAGVTQTPRYLIKTRGQQVTLSCSPISGHRSVSWYQQTPGQGLQFLFEYFSETQRNKGNFPGRFSGRQFSNSRSEMNVSTLELGDSALYLCASSFVSLNTEAFFGQGTRLTVV.

There are a few counts of this clonotype. This chain uses TRBV7-2 with TRBJ2-4; D ambiguous. This CDR3 region has 15 residues. Trimming removed 0 bases at V and 6 bases at J, with 12 bases between. Germline CDR1 and CDR2: SGHTA and FQGNSA. CDR3 nucleotide sequence: TGTGCCAGCAGCTTAGCTGCTGGAGTCTCAAACATTCAGTACTTC. It is translated as CASSLAAGVSNIQYF.